The rows below give T cell receptor beta chains drawn from one sample of a study of memory CD4+ T cells and cytomegalovirus serostatus. TCRdb's table, derived via immunoSEQ multiplex PCR, lists solely in-frame clones and lacks some. The sample lists some 45,000 clones; around four fifths were seen once. The sequenced material came from memory CD4+ T cells from blood. The receptors originated from an adult in good health and CMV-seropositive. Each CDR3 is given with its conserved first and last residue. D genes are given only for firm matches. For some rows the clone size is stated as once, few or many, or as a class when expanded; others skip it.

CDR3 protein: CASSLDRVNNSPLHF
CDR3 DNA: TGCGCCAGCAGCTTGGACAGGGTTAATAATTCACCCCTCCACTTT
J gene: TRBJ1-6
clone size: NA
D gene: NA
V gene: TRBV5-1

CDR3 protein: CASSLQAAEEKLFF
CDR3 DNA: TGTGCCAGTAGTTTACAGGCCGCGGAGGAAAAACTGTTTTTT
J gene: TRBJ1-4
clone size: NA
D gene: NA
V gene: TRBV19

CDR3 protein: CASSLTSWTEQFF
CDR3 DNA: TGTGCCAGCAGCTTGACTAGTTGGACTGAGCAGTTCTTC
J gene: TRBJ2-1
clone size: NA
D gene: NA
V gene: TRBV5-6

CDR3 protein: CASSPPGDGANYGYTF
CDR3 DNA: TGTGCCAGCTCACCACCGGGGGACGGAGCTAACTATGGCTACACCTTC
J gene: TRBJ1-2
clone size: NA
D gene: NA
V gene: TRBV18

CDR3 protein: CASSLSSGGRGEQFF
CDR3 DNA: TGTGCCAGCAGCTTGAGTAGCGGGGGTAGGGGTGAGCAGTTCTTC
J gene: TRBJ2-1
clone size: NA
D gene: TRBD2
V gene: TRBV11-2

CDR3 protein: CASSQDYGGAGANEKLFF
CDR3 DNA: TGCGCCAGCAGCCAAGATTACGGGGGGGCAGGGGCTAATGAAAAACTGTTTTTT
J gene: TRBJ1-4
clone size: NA
D gene: NA
V gene: TRBV4-3

CDR3 protein: CASSQGWGVSPYEQYF
CDR3 DNA: TGTGCCAGCAGCCAAGGGTGGGGTGTGTCTCCCTACGAGCAGTACTTC
J gene: TRBJ2-7
clone size: NA
D gene: NA
V gene: TRBV14

CDR3 protein: CASSQEHRQGDYEQYF
CDR3 DNA: TGCGCCAGCAGTCAAGAGCATAGACAGGGAGACTACGAGCAGTACTTC
J gene: TRBJ2-7
clone size: NA
D gene: TRBD1
V gene: TRBV23-1

CDR3 protein: CSVVRTGGSADTQYF
CDR3 DNA: TGCAGCGTTGTCCGGACAGGGGGCAGCGCAGATACGCAGTATTTT
J gene: TRBJ2-3
clone size: NA
D gene: TRBD1
V gene: TRBV29-1

CDR3 protein: CASSLGVSRLRNYGYTF
CDR3 DNA: TGCGCCAGCAGCTTGGGCGTAAGCCGGCTCCGGAACTATGGCTACACCTTC
J gene: TRBJ1-2
clone size: NA
D gene: NA
V gene: TRBV5-1

CDR3 protein: CASSPFPRGEQYF
CDR3 DNA: TGTGCCAGCTCACCTTTTCCGCGTGGCGAGCAGTACTTC
J gene: TRBJ2-7
clone size: NA
D gene: NA
V gene: TRBV18

CDR3 protein: CASSQDRGINYGYTF
CDR3 DNA: TGTGCCAGCAGCCAAGATAGAGGGATTAACTATGGCTACACCTTC
J gene: TRBJ1-2
clone size: NA
D gene: NA
V gene: TRBV4-2

CDR3 protein: CASSMRRESYEQYF
CDR3 DNA: TGTGCCAGTAGTATGCGGAGGGAATCCTACGAGCAGTACTTC
J gene: TRBJ2-7
clone size: few
D gene: NA
V gene: TRBV19

CDR3 protein: CASSSLGTGANVLTF
CDR3 DNA: TGTGCCAGCAGCTCACTGGGGACTGGGGCCAACGTCCTGACTTTC
J gene: TRBJ2-6
clone size: NA
D gene: NA
V gene: TRBV27

CDR3 protein: CASSVQAVSYEQYF
CDR3 DNA: TGTGCCAGCAGCGTACAGGCAGTCTCCTACGAGCAGTACTTC
J gene: TRBJ2-7
clone size: NA
D gene: NA
V gene: TRBV7-2

CDR3 protein: CASSQEPIETGELFF
CDR3 DNA: TGTGCCAGCAGCCAAGAGCCTATCGAAACCGGGGAGCTGTTTTTT
J gene: TRBJ2-2
clone size: few
D gene: NA
V gene: TRBV4-2

CDR3 protein: CASSQDLLSSGNTIYF
CDR3 DNA: TGTGCCAGCAGCCAAGATTTGTTGTCCTCTGGAAACACCATATATTTT
J gene: TRBJ1-3
clone size: NA
D gene: NA
V gene: TRBV14

CDR3 protein: CASSLGVINTEAFF
CDR3 DNA: TGCGCCAGCAGCTTGGGGGTTATAAACACTGAAGCTTTCTTT
J gene: TRBJ1-1
clone size: NA
D gene: NA
V gene: TRBV5-1

CDR3 protein: CASSPPTGDRTEAFF
CDR3 DNA: TGTGCCAGCTCACCCCCGACAGGGGACCGAACCGAAGCTTTCTTT
J gene: TRBJ1-1
clone size: medium-sized
D gene: TRBD1
V gene: TRBV18

CDR3 protein: CASSPLVRGENTEAFF
CDR3 DNA: TGTGCCAGCAGCCCATTGGTAAGGGGGGAGAACACTGAAGCTTTCTTT
J gene: TRBJ1-1
clone size: NA
D gene: NA
V gene: TRBV14

CDR3 protein: CASSVGQGANYGYTF
CDR3 DNA: TGTGCCAGCAGCGTGGGACAGGGAGCTAACTATGGCTACACCTTC
J gene: TRBJ1-2
clone size: NA
D gene: TRBD1
V gene: TRBV9

CDR3 protein: CASSQEIQNEGYTF
CDR3 DNA: TGTGCCAGCAGCCAAGAAATCCAGAACGAGGGCTACACCTTC
J gene: TRBJ1-2
clone size: NA
D gene: NA
V gene: TRBV4-2

CDR3 protein: CASMSGEQYF
CDR3 DNA: TGTGCCAGCATGTCAGGCGAGCAGTACTTC
J gene: TRBJ2-7
clone size: few
D gene: NA
V gene: TRBV9

CDR3 protein: CASTQEPGTERGRGNQPQHF
CDR3 DNA: TGTGCCAGCACCCAAGAACCGGGGACAGAGAGGGGACGGGGCAATCAGCCCCAGCATTTT
J gene: TRBJ1-5
clone size: NA
D gene: TRBD1
V gene: TRBV7-3

CDR3 protein: CASSYAGRGQDSPLHF
CDR3 DNA: TGTGCCAGCAGTTACGCTGGCAGGGGGCAGGATTCACCCCTCCACTTT
J gene: TRBJ1-6
clone size: NA
D gene: TRBD1
V gene: TRBV6-6

CDR3 protein: CASSEAGGLGHGYTF
CDR3 DNA: TGTGCCAGCAGTGAAGCGGGAGGCCTTGGCCATGGCTACACCTTC
J gene: TRBJ1-2
clone size: once
D gene: NA
V gene: TRBV6-1

CDR3 protein: CASSSGPGGENTEAFF
CDR3 DNA: TGCGCCAGCAGCTCCGGTCCGGGCGGCGAAAACACTGAAGCTTTCTTT
J gene: TRBJ1-1
clone size: once
D gene: NA
V gene: TRBV5-1

CDR3 protein: CARSLRGEPGRQPQHF
CDR3 DNA: TGTGCCAGAAGCTTACGGGGGGAACCGGGTCGTCAGCCCCAGCATTTT
J gene: TRBJ1-5
clone size: NA
D gene: NA
V gene: TRBV5-3

CDR3 protein: CASSGTSEKLFF
CDR3 DNA: TGTGCCAGCAGCGGTACAAGTGAAAAACTGTTTTTT
J gene: TRBJ1-4
clone size: few
D gene: NA
V gene: TRBV7-6

CDR3 protein: CASSGFGGGQETQYF
CDR3 DNA: TGTGCCAGCAGTGGATTCGGCGGGGGCCAAGAGACCCAGTACTTC
J gene: TRBJ2-5
clone size: NA
D gene: TRBD2
V gene: TRBV2

CDR3 protein: CASSTDTGQANQPQHF
CDR3 DNA: TGTGCCAGTAGTACCGATACCGGACAGGCCAATCAGCCCCAGCATTTT
J gene: TRBJ1-5
clone size: NA
D gene: TRBD1
V gene: TRBV19

CDR3 protein: CASSLSRNPTGELFF
CDR3 DNA: TGTGCCAGCAGCTTAAGCAGAAACCCCACCGGGGAGCTGTTTTTT
J gene: TRBJ2-2
clone size: medium-sized
D gene: NA
V gene: TRBV7-9

CDR3 protein: CSVRTGSYEQYF
CDR3 DNA: TGCAGCGTTCGGACAGGCTCCTACGAGCAGTACTTC
J gene: TRBJ2-7
clone size: NA
D gene: TRBD1
V gene: TRBV29-1

CDR3 protein: CASSSRGGWNTEAFF
CDR3 DNA: TGTGCCAGCAGCTCCCGAGGTGGGTGGAACACTGAAGCTTTCTTT
J gene: TRBJ1-1
clone size: NA
D gene: NA
V gene: TRBV5-4

CDR3 protein: CASSSISTGKVEKLFF
CDR3 DNA: TGCGCCAGCAGCTCCATCTCGACAGGGAAGGTTGAAAAACTGTTTTTT
J gene: TRBJ1-4
clone size: NA
D gene: TRBD1
V gene: TRBV5-1

CDR3 protein: CASSQRRTAFEEQYF
CDR3 DNA: TGTGCCAGCAGCCAACGTAGGACAGCCTTTGAGGAGCAGTACTTC
J gene: TRBJ2-7
clone size: NA
D gene: NA
V gene: TRBV14

CDR3 protein: CASSPTRDRETQYF
CDR3 DNA: TGTGCCAGCAGCCCGACCCGGGACAGGGAGACCCAGTACTTC
J gene: TRBJ2-5
clone size: NA
D gene: TRBD1
V gene: TRBV7-2

CDR3 protein: CASSVAGVIETQYF
CDR3 DNA: TGTGCCAGCAGCGTAGCGGGGGTTATAGAGACCCAGTACTTC
J gene: TRBJ2-5
clone size: NA
D gene: TRBD2
V gene: TRBV7-9

CDR3 protein: CASSHDAGTKNIQYF
CDR3 DNA: TGTGCCAGCAGCCACGACGCGGGGACCAAAAACATTCAGTACTTC
J gene: TRBJ2-4
clone size: few
D gene: NA
V gene: TRBV13

CDR3 protein: CASSTGTSGGAPTQETQYF
CDR3 DNA: TGCGCCAGCAGCACCGGGACTAGCGGGGGGGCACCGACCCAAGAGACCCAGTACTTC
J gene: TRBJ2-5
clone size: NA
D gene: TRBD2
V gene: TRBV5-1

CDR3 protein: CASSEGTEETQYF
CDR3 DNA: TGTGCCAGCAGTGAAGGGACAGAAGAGACCCAGTACTTC
J gene: TRBJ2-5
clone size: NA
D gene: NA
V gene: TRBV6-1

CDR3 protein: CASSLMAGGFSGNTIYF
CDR3 DNA: TGTGCCAGCAGCTTAATGGCAGGGGGTTTCTCTGGAAACACCATATATTTT
J gene: TRBJ1-3
clone size: NA
D gene: TRBD1
V gene: TRBV7-2

CDR3 protein: CASSRDREQPEAFF
CDR3 DNA: TGTGCCAGCAGCCGGGACAGGGAACAACCTGAAGCTTTCTTT
J gene: TRBJ1-1
clone size: once
D gene: TRBD1
V gene: TRBV14

CDR3 protein: CASSNRISTGGQGDTGELFF
CDR3 DNA: TGTGCCAGTAGTAATAGGATCTCGACAGGGGGTCAGGGGGACACCGGGGAGCTGTTTTTT
J gene: TRBJ2-2
clone size: NA
D gene: TRBD1
V gene: TRBV19

CDR3 protein: CAISGGREPQHF
CDR3 DNA: TGTGCCATCAGTGGTGGCCGGGAGCCCCAGCATTTT
J gene: TRBJ1-5
clone size: NA
D gene: NA
V gene: TRBV10-3

CDR3 protein: CASSSTGVTGNTIYF
CDR3 DNA: TGTGCCAGCAGCTCAACAGGGGTAACGGGAAACACCATATATTTT
J gene: TRBJ1-3
clone size: once
D gene: TRBD1
V gene: TRBV5-6

CDR3 protein: CASSVNRVVGETQYF
CDR3 DNA: TGTGCCAGCAGTGTGAACCGTGTCGTGGGAGAGACCCAGTACTTC
J gene: TRBJ2-5
clone size: once
D gene: NA
V gene: TRBV2

CDR3 protein: CASSLLVQETQYF
CDR3 DNA: TGTGCCAGCAGCTTACTTGTCCAAGAGACCCAGTACTTC
J gene: TRBJ2-5
clone size: NA
D gene: NA
V gene: TRBV7-2

CDR3 protein: CASSSGQGYQPQHF
CDR3 DNA: TGTGCCAGCAGCTCCGGACAGGGCTATCAGCCCCAGCATTTT
J gene: TRBJ1-5
clone size: once
D gene: TRBD1
V gene: TRBV7-2

CDR3 protein: CASSLSLRTGFSANEKLFF
CDR3 DNA: TGTGCCAGCAGTTTATCTCTTCGAACAGGGTTTTCAGCTAATGAAAAACTGTTTTTT
J gene: TRBJ1-4
clone size: NA
D gene: NA
V gene: TRBV28

CDR3 protein: CASAYPPGQNTGELFF
CDR3 DNA: TGTGCCAGCGCGTACCCCCCCGGGCAGAACACCGGGGAGCTGTTTTTT
J gene: TRBJ2-2
clone size: NA
D gene: NA
V gene: TRBV2

CDR3 protein: CASGFAAGGKTQYF
CDR3 DNA: TGTGCCAGTGGGTTCGCCGCCGGTGGGAAGACCCAGTACTTC
J gene: TRBJ2-5
clone size: NA
D gene: NA
V gene: TRBV19

CDR3 protein: CASSLGSSGNTIYF
CDR3 DNA: TGTGCCAGCAGTTTAGGGTCCTCTGGAAACACCATATATTTT
J gene: TRBJ1-3
clone size: NA
D gene: NA
V gene: TRBV28

CDR3 protein: CASSVGPGRTHEQYF
CDR3 DNA: TGTGCCAGCAGCGTAGGGCCAGGGCGAACCCACGAGCAGTACTTC
J gene: TRBJ2-7
clone size: once
D gene: NA
V gene: TRBV9

CDR3 protein: CASRLGALRGGTGELFF
CDR3 DNA: TGTGCCAGTAGGCTCGGGGCCCTCCGCGGGGGGACCGGGGAGCTGTTTTTT
J gene: TRBJ2-2
clone size: NA
D gene: TRBD2
V gene: TRBV19

CDR3 protein: CASSLEGVSPNEQFF
CDR3 DNA: TGTGCCAGCAGTTTAGAAGGGGTCTCCCCCAATGAGCAGTTCTTC
J gene: TRBJ2-1
clone size: NA
D gene: NA
V gene: TRBV27

CDR3 protein: CASSRERTTNEKLFF
CDR3 DNA: TGTGCCAGCAGCCGAGAAAGGACAACTAATGAAAAACTGTTTTTT
J gene: TRBJ1-4
clone size: NA
D gene: NA
V gene: TRBV4-2

CDR3 protein: CASSFGRYQETQYF
CDR3 DNA: TGCGCCAGCAGCTTTGGTCGGTACCAAGAGACCCAGTACTTC
J gene: TRBJ2-5
clone size: NA
D gene: NA
V gene: TRBV5-1

CDR3 protein: CASNGQGNSPLHF
CDR3 DNA: TGTGCCAGCAACGGACAGGGAAATTCACCCCTCCACTTT
J gene: TRBJ1-6
clone size: NA
D gene: TRBD1
V gene: TRBV5-4